Listed here is a single TCR beta chain. Its antigen target is currently unknown. No base-level quality is on record; no much larger clone is a single base apart. These data belong to a study of cytomegalovirus exposure and HLA in healthy donors (dated 2017 in TCRdb). In terms of the full investigation: The 650 to 800 repertoires of the first cohort and the approximately 130 validation repertoires were produced on the same platform, according to a later analysis. High-throughput TCR immunosequencing, statistical association of individual TCRs with disease status, and machine learning were combined to predict cytomegalovirus infection status. A separate validation cohort of roughly 130 different subjects was used in addition to the approximately 640-subject first cohort. The aim of the study was to test whether cataloging public T cell receptors could identify signatures of past pathogen exposure. Overall results and qualifications from the work: In the study, around 150 TCR beta chains were listed as associated with cytomegalovirus. A later analysis found that TCRs clustered in the first cohort also tended to co-occur in the 120 validation repertoires, with roughly 95% of cluster scores above 0. In vitro tests confirmed that three of the cytomegalovirus-associated TCR beta chains recognize cytomegalovirus antigens. The authors suggested that the approach could potentially be extended to other disease states and immunological phenotypes. The classifier was reported to diagnose cytomegalovirus status with high specificity and sensitivity in both the original cohort and the validation cohort. A later analysis had no HLA typing for the validation cohort, so co-occurrence there was scored across all 110 or so repertoires. While some public TCRs were present in many individuals, most TCR sequences turned up only very rarely across donors.

From the cysteine through the phenylalanine, the CDR3 covers 15 amino acids. CDR3 DNA is the only sequence kept; it has 45 bases, read in frame from the first base. V trim: 5 bases; J trim: 0 bases; unmatched bases: 7. Taken from the germline V gene, the CDR1 and CDR2 loops are MNHNS and SASEGT. Library generation was performed with the immunoSEQ multiplex PCR assay. Per the authors' processing: A statistical classification framework was developed to diagnose cytomegalovirus status using the catalog of TCR beta chain sequences. Sourced from immuneACCESS, this table was stored by TCRdb with only in-frame sequences that have V and J called. A share of the clones is absent; for the studies checked, an unresolved V gene accounts for under half, and the remainder has no known explanation. The V and J calls and clone size are taken from that table; D and trimming were inferred from the DNA. For this sample the table gives 300,000 to 400,000 clones, of which about nine tenths were detected only once. The leading ten clones occupy roughly 0.83% of the sample.

Separate from the approximately 690-subject first cohort, the validation cohort of over 90 subjects was the group to which the donors belonged. The receptor comes from a woman aged 18-29 years in good health and CMV-seronegative. What was sequenced was PBMCs. The sequence links TRBV6-1 to TRBJ2-7; 7 bases in between match TRBD2. The DNA sequence is given as TGTGCCAGCAGTTTTGCCGGGGGGAGCTCCTACGAGCAGTACTTC. This translates into CASSFAGGSSYEQYF.